This passage covers 13 T cell receptor beta chains from one sample sequenced in a study of cytomegalovirus exposure and HLA in healthy donors. The PCR used 60 Vbeta and 13 Jbeta primers. Produced via immunoSEQ multiplex PCR; TCRdb's table is partial and in-frame only. Here the sample spans 250,000 to 300,000 clones, 84% being singletons. The sample comprised PBMCs. Receptors were obtained from a middle-aged woman in good health and CMV-seropositive.

This clone has only a few counts. This chain uses TRBV11-3 with TRBJ1-3; 7 nucleotides agree with TRBD1. Germline V CDR1 and CDR2: SGHNT, YENEEA. The V and J ends lost 5 bases and 4 bases, in that order; junction bases with no gene match: 8. The CDR3 sequence is 15 residues long. The CDR3 DNA sequence: TGTGCCAGCAGCACACACCGGGGACAGGGAAACACCATATATTTT. Its protein is CASSTHRGQGNTIYF.

This rearrangement joins TRBV7-9 to TRBJ2-7, with 11 bases matching TRBD2. V lost 5 bases and J lost 5; bases outside the gene matches: 8. The CDR3 extends over 15 amino acids. CDR1 and CDR2 from the germline V gene are SEHNR and FQNEAQ (reference sequence). In DNA form, the CDR3 reads TGTGCCAGCAGCCCTGCACTAGCGGGAGTTAACGAGCAGTACTTC. Its translation is CASSPALAGVNEQYF.

This sequence joins TRBV10-3 and TRBJ1-6, with 8 bases matching TRBD1. Germline V CDR1 and CDR2: ENHRY, SYGVKD. J lost 5 bases, V lost 0 bases, and 3 bases had no gene match. This CDR3 is built from 16 residues. CDR3: CAISESRGQDNSPLHF. The CDR3 bases are TGTGCCATCAGTGAGTCTAGGGGACAGGATAATTCACCCCTCCACTTT.

V usage is TRBV27 and J usage is TRBJ2-7, with TRBD1 as a possible D gene (5 bases). This CDR3 is built from 15 residues. Germline V gene sequence: CDR1 MNHEY, CDR2 SMNVEV (reference sequence). V lost 3 bases and J 2 bases, leaving 14 bases between the germline ends. CDR3 sequence reads: CASSFSGFTTYEQYF. CDR3 sequence (DNA): TGTGCCAGCAGTTTCTCAGGGTTTACAACCTACGAGCAGTACTTC.

To note about this clone: An end of the junction does not agree with germline; a read error may underlie this. V gene TRBV5-1 combines with J gene TRBJ1-2; D call uncertain. This CDR3 is built from 12 residues. The V gene's germline CDR1 is SGHRS and CDR2 YFSETQ. This chain's CDR3 is CASSLSGGEMFF. CDR3 nucleotide sequence: TGCGCCAGCAGCCTTTCGGGTGGAGAGATGTTCTTC.

V is TRBV7-8 and J is TRBJ1-3; D gene ambiguous. From germline, CDR1 is SGHVS and CDR2 FQNEAQ. With 0 bases removed from V and 2 bases from J, the gap between germline ends came to 5 bases. The CDR3 has 14 amino acids. The CDR3 region has the DNA TGTGCCAGCAGCTTAGCTCCGGCTGGAAACACCATATATTTT. Protein sequence: CASSLAPAGNTIYF.

This chain joins TRBV28 and TRBJ2-1; 7 bases fit TRBD2. V shed 5 bases, J shed 0 bases, and the junction held 7 bases outside the gene matches. This CDR3 has 16 residues. Germline V gene data show CDR1 as MDHEN and CDR2 as SYDVKM. CDR3 sequence (DNA): TGTGCCAGCAGTACGACTAGCACCAACTCCTACAATGAGCAGTTCTTC. Its translation: CASSTTSTNSYNEQFF. Looking up the rest from reference TRBV28 and TRBJ2-1 gives the full variable domain: DVKVTQSSRYLVKRTGEKVFLECVQDMDHENMFWYRQDPGLGLRLIYFSYDVKMKEKGDIPEGYSVSREKKERFSLILESASTNQTSMYLCASSTTSTNSYNEQFFGPGTRLTVL.

J is TRBJ1-1 and V is TRBV5-5; D perhaps matches TRBD1 (6 bases). Between the trimmed V and J ends, which lost 0 bases and 4 bases, there was a span of 10 bases. CDR3 size: 14 residues. Per germline, CDR1 SGHKS and CDR2 YYEKEE (reference sequence). CDR3 sequence: CASSLAGGPTEAFF. CDR3 sequence (DNA): TGTGCCAGCAGCTTGGCGGGGGGGCCCACTGAAGCTTTCTTT. Together with reference TRBV5-5 and TRBJ1-1, the CDR3 gives the full variable domain: DAGVTQSPTHLIKTRGQQVTLRCSPISGHKSVSWYQQVLGQGPQFIFQYYEKEERGRGNFPDRFSARQFPNYSSELNVNALLLGDSALYLCASSLAGGPTEAFFGQGTRLTVV.

The gene calls are TRBV30 and TRBJ2-5, with 8 bases identical to TRBD1. The J call is doubtful: the DNA matches TRBJ2-7 better. Germline CDR1 GTSNPN, CDR2 SVGIG (reference sequence). This CDR3 contains 14 residues. Here the CDR3 reads CAWGGQGLSYEQYF. Here the CDR3 DNA reads TGTGCCTGGGGAGGACAGGGACTCTCCTACGAGCAGTACTTC.

This chain joins TRBV28 and TRBJ1-5, with 7 bases fitting TRBD1. The CDR3 runs 16 residues. Germline CDR1 and CDR2: MDHEN and SYDVKM. V lost 3 bases, J lost 4 bases, and 9 bases stayed unmatched. The CDR3 spells CASSFKGAGRNQPQHF. As DNA, the CDR3 is TGTGCCAGCAGTTTCAAGGGGGCCGGTCGGAATCAGCCCCAGCATTTT. The full variable domain, with the rest looked up from reference TRBV28 and TRBJ1-5, is DVKVTQSSRYLVKRTGEKVFLECVQDMDHENMFWYRQDPGLGLRLIYFSYDVKMKEKGDIPEGYSVSREKKERFSLILESASTNQTSMYLCASSFKGAGRNQPQHFGDGTRLSIL.

V and J are TRBV11-3 and TRBJ2-3, with TRBD2 matching 14 bases. The CDR3 has 16 amino acids. Germline loops: CDR1 SGHNT, CDR2 YENEEA. V was clipped by 5 bases and J by 3 bases; unmatched bases: 4. The CDR3 DNA sequence: TGTGCCAGCAGCGCCGGGACTAGCGGGAGAACAGATACGCAGTATTTT. It is translated as CASSAGTSGRTDTQYF.

The chain joins TRBV7-7 to TRBJ2-4, with D perhaps TRBD1 (5 bases). Per germline, CDR1 SSHAT and CDR2 FNYEAQ (reference sequence). Trimming stripped 5 bases from V and 0 bases from J, with 11 bases between. The CDR3 consists of 15 residues. The CDR3 here is CASSPTELAKNIQYF. The CDR3 nucleotides read TGTGCCAGCAGCCCGACAGAGCTAGCCAAAAACATTCAGTACTTC.

The rearrangement joins TRBV5-1 to TRBJ1-2, with D perhaps TRBD1 (5 bases). The CDR3 runs to 15 residues. Trimming took 1 base from V and 2 from J, leaving 12 bases between them. Germline V lookup: CDR1 SGHRS, CDR2 YFSETQ. The CDR3 region is CASSLTGEPNYGYTF. CDR3 bases: TGCGCCAGCAGCTTGACGGGGGAGCCCAACTATGGCTACACCTTC.